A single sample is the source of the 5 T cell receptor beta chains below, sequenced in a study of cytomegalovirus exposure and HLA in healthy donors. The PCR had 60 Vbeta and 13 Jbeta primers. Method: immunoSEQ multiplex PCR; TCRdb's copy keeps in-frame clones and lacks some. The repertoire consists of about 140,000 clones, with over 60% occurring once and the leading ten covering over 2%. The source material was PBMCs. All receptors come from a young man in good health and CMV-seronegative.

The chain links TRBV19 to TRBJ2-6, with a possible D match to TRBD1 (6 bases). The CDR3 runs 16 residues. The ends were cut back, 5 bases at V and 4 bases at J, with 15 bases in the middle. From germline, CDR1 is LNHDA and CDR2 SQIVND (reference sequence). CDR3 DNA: TGTGCCAGTAGTTCACCAGGGGTGAAGGGGGCCAACGTCCTGACTTTC. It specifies CASSSPGVKGANVLTF.

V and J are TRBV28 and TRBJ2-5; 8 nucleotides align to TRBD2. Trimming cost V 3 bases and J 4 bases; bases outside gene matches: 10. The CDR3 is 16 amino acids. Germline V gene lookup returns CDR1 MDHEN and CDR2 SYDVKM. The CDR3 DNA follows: TGTGCCAGCAGTTTCCAACGGGGGGGCGGAGGAGAGACCCAGTACTTC. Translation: CASSFQRGGGGETQYF.

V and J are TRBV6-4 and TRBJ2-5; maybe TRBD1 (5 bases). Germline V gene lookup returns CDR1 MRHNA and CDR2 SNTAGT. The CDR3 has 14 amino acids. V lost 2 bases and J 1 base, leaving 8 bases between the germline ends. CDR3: CASSDGAVQETQYF. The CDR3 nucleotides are TGTGCCAGCAGTGACGGGGCAGTCCAAGAGACCCAGTACTTC.

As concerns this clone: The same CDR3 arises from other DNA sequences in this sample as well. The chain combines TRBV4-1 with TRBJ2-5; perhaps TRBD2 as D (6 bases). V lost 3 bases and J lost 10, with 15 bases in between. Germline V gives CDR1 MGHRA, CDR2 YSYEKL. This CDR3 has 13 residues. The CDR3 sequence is CASSQDPGGYQYF. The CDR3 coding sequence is TGCGCCAGCAGCCAGGACCCCGGGGGATACCAGTACTTC.

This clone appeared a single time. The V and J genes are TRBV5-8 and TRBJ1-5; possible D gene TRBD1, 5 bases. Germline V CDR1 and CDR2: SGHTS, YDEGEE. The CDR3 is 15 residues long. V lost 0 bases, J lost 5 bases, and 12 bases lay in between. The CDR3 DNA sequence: TGTGCCAGCAGCTTGGAGGGGTTCGAGGATCAGCCCCAGCATTTT. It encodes CASSLEGFEDQPQHF.